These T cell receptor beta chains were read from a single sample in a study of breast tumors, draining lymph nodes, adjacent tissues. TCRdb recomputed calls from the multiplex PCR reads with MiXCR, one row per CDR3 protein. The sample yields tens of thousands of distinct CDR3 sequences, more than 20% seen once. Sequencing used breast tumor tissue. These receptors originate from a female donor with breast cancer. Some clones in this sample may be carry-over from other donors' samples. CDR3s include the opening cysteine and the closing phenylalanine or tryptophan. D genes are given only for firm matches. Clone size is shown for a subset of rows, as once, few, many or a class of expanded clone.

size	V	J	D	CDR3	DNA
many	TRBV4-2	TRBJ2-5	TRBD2	CASSQGGGQETQYF	TGTGCCAGCAGCCAAGGCGGGGGTCAGGAGACCCAGTACTTC
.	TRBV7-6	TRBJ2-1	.	CASSLGASSVGQFF	TGTGCCAGTAGCTTAGGAGCTAGTTCGGTTGGGCAGTTCTTC
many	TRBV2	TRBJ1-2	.	CASSDERRGFYGYTF	TGTGCCAGCAGTGATGAGAGGAGGGGGTTCTATGGCTACACCTTC
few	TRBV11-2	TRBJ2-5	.	CASSQMEGQLPAQYF	TGTGCCAGCAGCCAGATGGAGGGACAGCTACCGGCCCAGTACTTC
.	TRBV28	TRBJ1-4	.	CASSFSGVSNEKLFF	TGTGCCAGCAGTTTTTCGGGGGTCTCTAATGAAAAACTGTTTTTT
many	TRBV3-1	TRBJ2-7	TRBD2	CASSQTSGSVEQYF	TGTGCCAGCAGCCAAACTAGCGGGAGTGTCGAGCAGTACTTC
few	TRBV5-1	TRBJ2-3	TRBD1	CASSPGQGADTQYF	TGCGCCAGCAGCCCGGGACAGGGGGCAGATACGCAGTATTTT
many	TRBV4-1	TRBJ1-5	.	CASSPQGGQSILGQPQHF	TGCGCCAGCAGCCCCCAAGGGGGGCAGTCGATTTTGGGGCAGCCCCAGCATTTT
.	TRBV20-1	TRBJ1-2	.	CSAVQGRDGYTF	TGCAGTGCTGTACAGGGAAGGGATGGCTACACCTTC
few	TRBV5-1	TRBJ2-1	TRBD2	CASSFLAGGHNEQFF	TGCGCCAGCAGCTTCCTTGCGGGGGGGCATAATGAGCAGTTCTTC
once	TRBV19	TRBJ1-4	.	CASSPRPEKLFF	TGTGCCAGTAGTCCCCGGCCCGAAAAACTGTTTTTT
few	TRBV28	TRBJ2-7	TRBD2	CASSFSSGNEQYF	TGTGCCAGCAGTTTTAGTAGCGGGAACGAGCAGTACTTC
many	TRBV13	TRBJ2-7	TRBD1	CASTRQGAYEQYF	TGTGCCAGCACCCGACAGGGGGCCTACGAGCAGTACTTC
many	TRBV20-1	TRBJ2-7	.	CSAREDVDSAYEQYF	TGCAGTGCTAGAGAAGATGTGGACAGCGCCTACGAGCAGTACTTC
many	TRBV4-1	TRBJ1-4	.	CASSQEGTGRTNEKLFF	TGCGCCAGCAGCCAAGAGGGAACAGGGCGGACTAATGAAAAACTGTTTTTT
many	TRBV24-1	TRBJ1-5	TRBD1	CATSEGQAQPQHF	TGTGCCACCAGTGAGGGACAGGCTCAGCCCCAGCATTTT
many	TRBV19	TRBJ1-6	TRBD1	CASKRDSHNSPLHF	TGTGCCAGTAAACGGGACAGTCATAATTCACCCCTCCACTTT
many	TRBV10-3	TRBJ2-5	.	CAISESKGEETQYF	TGTGCCATCAGTGAGTCGAAGGGCGAAGAGACCCAGTACTTC
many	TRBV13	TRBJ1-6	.	CASSKNRENSPLHF	TGTGCCAGCAGCAAAAATCGGGAAAATTCACCCCTCCACTTT
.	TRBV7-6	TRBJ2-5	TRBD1	CASSLESVGQGLKMGTQYF	TGTGCCAGCAGCTTAGAATCCGTCGGACAGGGCCTAAAGATGGGGACCCAGTACTTC
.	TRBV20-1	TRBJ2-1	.	CSAPTSFDYNEQFF	TGCAGTGCCCCCACTAGTTTTGACTACAATGAGCAGTTCTTC
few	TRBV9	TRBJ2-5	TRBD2	CASSVGFAGGLQETQYF	TGTGCCAGCAGCGTAGGTTTTGCGGGGGGACTTCAAGAGACCCAGTACTTC
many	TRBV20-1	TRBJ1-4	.	CSASPFNEKLFF	TGCAGTGCTAGCCCATTCAATGAAAAACTGTTTTTT
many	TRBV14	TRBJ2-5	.	CASSQKRETQYF	TGTGCCAGCAGCCAGAAACGAGAGACCCAGTACTTC
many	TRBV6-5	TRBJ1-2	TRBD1	CASSFYPTGQGRGYTF	TGTGCCAGCAGTTTTTACCCTACCGGACAGGGCAGGGGCTACACCTTC
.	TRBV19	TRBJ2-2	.	CASSIGLSSGELFF	TGTGCCAGTAGTATAGGGTTGTCCTCCGGGGAGCTGTTTTTT